This T cell receptor beta chain came from a study of blood T cell repertoires in COVID-19. Study-level information: Spain, Italy and the United States supplied samples that represented acute and convalescent COVID-19. PBMCs, B-cell-depleted T cells, or T cells were the source of the cDNA or gDNA that made up the material.

Per the original methods: Amplification from reference gene primers served as the basis for estimated nucleated cell counts. Using immunoSEQ multiplex PCR, the repertoire was profiled, and TCRdb retains in-frame clones only, with some absent. That table gives V, J and clone size, and the DNA gave D and trimming. The table lists thousands of clones, roughly 90% of them singletons, with approximately 18% in the top ten. Trimming at V came to 3 bases and at J to 4 bases, leaving 6 bases not matched to a gene. Germline V CDR1 and CDR2: DFQATT, SNEGSKA (reference sequence). This CDR3 spans 14 amino acids.

The chain is built from TRBV20-1 and TRBJ2-5, with 9 bases that match TRBD2. Input material: peripheral blood. The source is a human donor in a cohort sampled during active COVID-19. The CDR3 spells CSASRRGGGETQYF. The CDR3 nucleotides are TGCAGTGCTAGTCGGCGGGGGGGCGGAGAGACCCAGTACTTC.